Following are 16 T cell receptor beta chains from one sample sequenced in a study of control samples from healthy donors and cancer patients. Produced via immunoSEQ multiplex PCR; TCRdb's table is partial and in-frame only. The profile shows about 120,000 clones, around 88% of them singletons. The sequencing input was blood. Receptor source: a man between 40 and 49 years old in good health.

This chain links TRBV6-6 with TRBJ1-1, with D maybe TRBD1 (5 bases). The germline V and J ends were trimmed by 8 bases and 1 base, with 8 bases remaining between them. CDR1 is MNHNY, CDR2 SVGAGI, per germline (reference sequence). The CDR3 consists of 12 residues. The CDR3: CASSQGNTEAFF. CDR3 in DNA: TGTGCCAGCTCTCAGGGGAACACTGAAGCTTTCTTT.

In its sample, this clone is medium-sized. The chain joins TRBV3-1 (or the pseudogene TRBV3-2) to TRBJ1-4; no reliable D call. V was clipped by 3 bases and J by 1 base, with 3 bases between them. Germline CDR1 and CDR2: LGHDT and YNNKEL (reference sequence). The CDR3 runs 13 residues. The CDR3 nucleotides are TGTGCCAGCAGCCATCTAACTAATGAAAAACTGTTTTTT. This encodes CASSHLTNEKLFF.

The chain couples TRBV18 to TRBJ2-5, with D possibly being TRBD1 or TRBD2 (5 bases each). Trimming stripped 4 bases from V and 5 bases from J, with 11 bases between. This CDR3 has 13 residues. The germline gives CDR1 KGHSH, CDR2 LQKENI. CDR3 loop: CASSLRGLETQYF. CDR3 sequence (DNA): TGTGCCAGCTCACTGAGGGGATTGGAGACCCAGTACTTC.

The chain couples TRBV24-1 to TRBJ1-2; D gene ambiguous. The germline CDR1 and CDR2 sequences are KGHDR and SFDVKD. V was cut by 3 bases and J by 5 bases, with 6 bases left in between. The CDR3 is 12 amino acids. CDR3 in amino acids: CATSDPRYGYTF. The DNA for the CDR3 is TGTGCCACCAGTGATCCCCGATATGGCTACACCTTC.

The chain joins TRBV4-2 to TRBJ2-1; 13 bases map to TRBD2. Germline V lookup: CDR1 LGHNA, CDR2 YNFKEQ. The CDR3 sequence is 18 residues long. Unmatched junction bases numbered 9, after V lost 4 bases and J lost 3 bases. In DNA form, the CDR3 reads TGTGCCAGCAGCCTTGTCGGACTAGCGGGGGAGAACTACAATGAGCAGTTCTTC. As protein: CASSLVGLAGENYNEQFF.

The sample holds one count of this clone. V gene TRBV6-2 or TRBV6-3 combines with J gene TRBJ1-5, with a possible D match to TRBD1 (6 bases). V shed 0 bases and J shed 4 bases, with 13 bases lying between them. CDR3 length: 16 residues. Per germline, CDR1 MNHEY and CDR2 SVGEGT. CDR3 sequence: CASSYSMTRGNQPQHF. CDR3 DNA: TGTGCCAGCAGTTACTCAATGACCAGGGGTAATCAGCCCCAGCATTTT.

This rearrangement joins TRBV6-6 to TRBJ1-6; D remains unclear. V gave up 3 bases and J gave up 5 bases, with 5 bases separating them. The CDR3 is 13 amino acids. Germline V lookup: CDR1 MNHNY, CDR2 SVGAGI (reference sequence). Here the CDR3 DNA reads TGTGCCAGCAGTTATAAGGATAATTCACCCCTCCACTTT. This codes for CASSYKDNSPLHF.

The rearrangement joins TRBV9 to TRBJ1-4; no reliable D call. V lost 4 bases and J lost 0, with 10 bases in between. The germline gives CDR1 SGDLS, CDR2 YYNGEE. This CDR3 spans 15 amino acids. This chain's CDR3 is CASSSHSATNEKLFF. The CDR3 nucleotides read TGTGCCAGCAGCTCCCACAGTGCAACTAATGAAAAACTGTTTTTT.

Written as DNA, the CDR3 is TGTGCCAGCAGCGCCCGGACAGGGATGAGTGAGCAGTTCTTC. Its translation: CASSARTGMSEQFF. The chain carries TRBV5-6 and TRBJ2-1; 8 bases fit TRBD1. This CDR3 contains 14 residues. The germline gives CDR1 SGHDT, CDR2 YYEEEE. J lost 9 bases, V lost 4 bases, and 9 bases had no gene match.

J is TRBJ2-5 and V is TRBV9, with 7 bases matching TRBD1. With 4 bases clipped from V and 2 bases from J, the junction kept 8 bases outside the gene matches. CDR1 and CDR2 (germline): SGDLS, YYNGEE. This CDR3 has 15 amino acids. The chain's CDR3 is CASSLSPGGQETQYF. In DNA, the CDR3 is TGTGCCAGCAGCCTTTCGCCAGGGGGTCAAGAGACCCAGTACTTC.

V usage is TRBV3-1 (or the pseudogene TRBV3-2) and J usage is TRBJ1-1, with D perhaps matching TRBD1 (6 bases). V lost 0 bases to trimming and J lost 6 bases, with 14 bases between them. CDR1 is LGHDT and CDR2 is YNNKEL in the germline V gene (reference sequence). The CDR3 runs to 15 residues. The CDR3 sequence is CASSQDQGSYAEAFF. The CDR3 DNA reads as TGTGCCAGCAGCCAAGATCAGGGGAGTTATGCTGAAGCTTTCTTT.

The chain recombines TRBV25-1 with TRBJ1-1; D is unresolved. The CDR3 runs to 12 residues. CDR1 MGHDK and CDR2 SYGVNS come from the germline V gene. Deletions cut 4 bases from V and 1 base from J, with 4 bases between. The CDR3 spells CASSAGNTEAFF. The CDR3 bases are TGTGCCAGCAGTGCCGGGAACACTGAAGCTTTCTTT. The full variable domain, with the rest looked up from reference TRBV25-1 and TRBJ1-1, is EADIYQTPRYLVIGTGKKITLECSQTMGHDKMYWYQQDPGMELHLIHYSYGVNSTEKGDLSSESTVSRIRTEHFPLTLESARPSHTSQYLCASSAGNTEAFFGQGTRLTVV.

The chain employs TRBV7-2 and TRBJ2-2; tentatively, D is TRBD1 or TRBD2 (5 bases each). Germline assignment: CDR1 SGHTA and CDR2 FQGNSA. The length of the CDR3 is 14 residues. V was cut by 1 base and J by 3 bases, with 6 bases left in between. The CDR3 bases are TGTGCCAGCAGCTTAGGGGGGTACACCGGGGAGCTGTTTTTT. Protein: CASSLGGYTGELFF.

The chain is built from TRBV29-1 and TRBJ1-2; 7 bases map to TRBD1. J gave up 6 bases and V 7 bases, and 5 bases lay outside the gene matches. This CDR3 comprises 11 residues. Germline-derived CDR1 and CDR2 are SQVTM and ANQGSEA. CDR3 sequence reads: CSGIGQDGYTF. The CDR3 DNA sequence: TGCAGCGGAATAGGACAGGATGGCTACACCTTC.

This clone showed up just once. The J gene is TRBJ2-6, the V gene TRBV5-4; D unresolved. Germline CDR1 is SGHNT and CDR2 is YYREEE (reference sequence). The CDR3 is 13 residues long. V was shortened by 0 bases and J by 2 bases, with 0 bases between the two germline ends. The CDR3 DNA is TGTGCCAGCAGCTTGGCTGGGGCCAACGTCCTGACTTTC. It specifies CASSLAGANVLTF.

J is TRBJ1-1 and V is TRBV4-3; perhaps TRBD1 as D (6 bases). V lost 0 bases to trimming and J lost 10 bases, with 12 bases between them. This CDR3 has 13 amino acids. CDR1 and CDR2 from the germline V gene are LGHNA and YSLEER. CDR3 sequence: CASSQEGRGGAFF. The CDR3 nucleotides read TGCGCCAGCAGCCAAGAAGGGCGAGGGGGAGCTTTCTTT.